One sample yielded the 10 T cell receptor beta chains listed below, sequenced in a study of CDR3 diversity in severe acne (dated by TCRdb to the late 2010s). Receptor libraries were prepared by PCR. The sequencing machine was an Illumina HiSeq 2000. TCRdb cleaned the public reads at Q25 with fastp, built clones with MiXCR and kept in-frame beta chains. When rows share a CDR3 protein, they turn into one entry using the most common DNA and genes. This sample is represented by 100,000 or so distinct CDR3 sequences; about half of them were singletons. The ten largest clones take up over 10% of the sample. Sequenced material: blood. The receptors come from a male donor with acne.

The gene calls are TRBV6-4 and TRBJ1-1, with TRBD1 matching 8 bases. V trimming: 5 bases; J trimming: 8 bases; junction bases outside the gene matches: 7. Germline loops: CDR1 MRHNA, CDR2 SNTAGT. CDR3 length: 13 amino acids. The CDR3 DNA follows: TGTGCCAGCAGTTCGGACAGGGTAGCCGAAGCTTTCTTT. Translation: CASSSDRVAEAFF.

This clonotype was observed many times. This chain joins TRBV15 and TRBJ2-2; D unclear. The CDR3 length is 14 residues. V was cut by 0 bases and J by 5 bases, with 7 bases left in between. Germline V gene lookup returns CDR1 LNHNV and CDR2 YYDKDF (reference sequence). The CDR3 spells CATSRDPTTGELFF. The CDR3 nucleotides are TGTGCCACCAGCAGAGATCCAACGACCGGGGAGCTGTTTTTT.

With regard to this clonotype: It may be a read error: a sequence one base away is much more abundant. This chain joins TRBV10-3 and TRBJ2-7; D call uncertain. CDR3 length: 15 amino acids. Trimming took 3 bases from V and 0 from J, leaving 12 bases between them. Germline CDR1 and CDR2: ENHRY and SYGVKD. The DNA for the CDR3 is TGTGCCATCAGTGACCCGTCGGAAAGCTCCTACGAGCAGTACTTC. The encoded protein is CAISDPSESSYEQYF.

In this sample, this clonotype turned up many times. This chain's CDR3 is CASSHGTDSLLRVQYF. As DNA, the CDR3 is TGTGCCAGCAGCCACGGGACTGATTCCCTTCTACGGGTGCAGTACTTC. The rearrangement joins TRBV5-5 to TRBJ2-7; D is perhaps TRBD2 (6 bases). In germline, CDR1 is SGHKS, CDR2 YYEKEE (reference sequence). This CDR3 region has 16 residues. V was trimmed by 4 bases and J by 9 bases, leaving 26 bases between them.

This clonotype has at least ten counts. The chain has TRBV5-8 and TRBJ2-1; perhaps TRBD2 as D (6 bases). The CDR3 contains 18 residues. Trimming took 4 bases from V and 0 from J, leaving 20 bases between them. Germline V gene data show CDR1 as SGHTS and CDR2 as YDEGEE. The CDR3 protein is CASSGRGKGSSSYNEQFF. CDR3 DNA sequence: TGTGCCAGCAGCGGCCGCGGGAAAGGGTCGAGCTCCTACAATGAGCAGTTCTTC.

This clonotype was detected only once. The chain employs TRBV2 and TRBJ1-1; D unresolved. CDR1 is SNHLY, CDR2 FYNNEI, per germline. There are 11 residues in the CDR3. V shed 5 bases and J shed 2 bases, with 3 bases lying between them. The CDR3 loop reads CASSFNTEAFF. Written as DNA, the CDR3 is TGTGCCAGCAGTTTTAACACTGAAGCTTTCTTT.

The chain combines TRBV28 with TRBJ2-7; TRBD1 agrees at 7 bases. CDR3 size: 14 residues. CDR1 is MDHEN, CDR2 SYDVKM, per germline. Losses at the gene ends were 5 bases for V and 2 bases for J; bases not matched to a gene: 6. The CDR3: CASSNWDSTYEQYF. The CDR3 DNA follows: TGTGCCAGCAGTAACTGGGACAGTACCTACGAGCAGTACTTC.

This clonotype is a singleton in its sample. This chain joins TRBV20-1 and TRBJ2-2; 13 bases are a match to TRBD2. The V segment lost 2 bases and the J segment 11 bases; nucleotides outside the gene matches: 11. The CDR3 runs 16 residues. Germline CDR1 is DFQATT and CDR2 is SNEGSKA (reference sequence). The CDR3 bases are TGCAGTGCTAGACAAAGGACTAGCGGGAGATCGGGTGAGCTGTTTTTT. The encoded protein is CSARQRTSGRSGELFF.

This clonotype was detected ten times or more. The chain joins TRBV5-1 to TRBJ1-2; a weak D match, TRBD1 (6 bases). Trimming pared 0 bases from V and 6 bases from J, leaving 9 bases between. CDR3 length: 13 amino acids. CDR1 and CDR2 from the germline V gene are SGHRS and YFSETQ. CDR3 protein: CASSLDRDHGYTF. The CDR3 DNA reads as TGCGCCAGCAGCTTGGACAGGGACCATGGCTACACCTTC.

The rearrangement links TRBV4-2 to TRBJ2-5, with D maybe TRBD2 (6 bases). The CDR3 is 17 residues long. Trimming shortened V by 1 base and J by 7 bases, and 22 bases separated the two germline ends. Germline lookup yields CDR1 LGHNA and CDR2 YNFKEQ. The CDR3 DNA reads as TGTGCCAGCAGCCAAGTCTTTCGACTAGAAATTCCAGTGACCCAGTACTTC. Translating it yields CASSQVFRLEIPVTQYF.